This T cell receptor (beta chain) was sequenced for a study of tumour-infiltrating T cells in Burkitt lymphoma (dated by TCRdb to the early 2020s). In the study overall: The Burkitt lymphoma cohort included approximately 74 patients and covered every epidemiological subtype of the disease. Clinical outcome was correlated with TCR repertoire data, and overall and progression-free survival were found to be predicted by productive clonality independently of established prognosticators, including age at diagnosis.

The trim is 3 bases for V and 10 bases for J, with a gap of 21 bases between the germline ends. Including the terminal cysteine and phenylalanine, the CDR3 comprises 15 residues. Kept here is only the CDR3 DNA, which spans 45 bases and is read in frame from base 1. As encoded in the germline V gene (reference sequence), CDR1 is LNHDA while CDR2 is SQIVND. There are a few counts of this clone. There is no known antigen for this receptor. There are no base qualities to consult, and no much larger clone falls within one base. Paper-wide results and their limitations: Several public clonotypes were found to be shared across numerous Burkitt lymphoma patients, which suggests a shared tumour neoantigen selection that is absent from diffuse large B-cell lymphoma.

Libraries were prepared through the immunoSEQ multiplex PCR assay. TCRdb re-hosts the immuneACCESS table, in-frame sequences only. Its copies lack some clones; in the studies checked, an unresolved V gene accounts for under half of them, and the cause for the rest is not known. The table for this sample lists approximately 46,000 clones; 31% of them were counted only once. Jointly, the top ten make up 2.9% of the sample. Sequenced material: tumor tissue. The TCR comes from a human donor with Burkitt lymphoma. The chain joins TRBV19 to TRBJ1-1, with the D gene not clear enough to name. The CDR3 protein sequence reads: CASSILRPPDGRAFF. Here is the DNA: TGTGCCAGTAGTATTCTGAGACCCCCCGACGGGCGAGCTTTCTTT. Outside the CDR3, residues come from the reference TRBV19 and TRBJ1-1 proteins, so the full variable domain is: DGGITQSPKYLFRKEGQNVTLSCEQNLNHDAMYWYRQDPGQGLRLIYYSQIVNDFQKGDIAEGYSVSREKKESFPLTVTSAQKNPTAFYLCASSILRPPDGRAFFGQGTRLTVV.